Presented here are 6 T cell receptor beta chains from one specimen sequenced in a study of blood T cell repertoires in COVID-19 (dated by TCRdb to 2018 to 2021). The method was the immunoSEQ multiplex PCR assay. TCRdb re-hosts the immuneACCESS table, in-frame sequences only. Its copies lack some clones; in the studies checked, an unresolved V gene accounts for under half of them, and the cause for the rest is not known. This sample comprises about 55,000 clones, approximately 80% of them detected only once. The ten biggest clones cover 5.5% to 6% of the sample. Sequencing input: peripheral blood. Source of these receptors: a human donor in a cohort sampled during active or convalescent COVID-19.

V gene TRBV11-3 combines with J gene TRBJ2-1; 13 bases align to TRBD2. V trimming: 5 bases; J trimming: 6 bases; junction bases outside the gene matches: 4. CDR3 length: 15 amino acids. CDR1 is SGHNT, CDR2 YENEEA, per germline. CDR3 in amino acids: CASSPGTSGANEQFF. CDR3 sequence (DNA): TGTGCCAGCAGCCCCGGGACTAGCGGGGCCAATGAGCAGTTCTTC.

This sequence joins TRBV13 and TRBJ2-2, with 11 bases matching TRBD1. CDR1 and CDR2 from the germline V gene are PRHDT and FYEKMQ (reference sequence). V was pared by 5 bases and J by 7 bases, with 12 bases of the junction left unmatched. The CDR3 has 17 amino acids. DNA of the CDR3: TGTGCCAGCAGCGTCCTGGGGGGACAGGGGGTCGGCGGGGAGCTGTTTTTT. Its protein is CASSVLGGQGVGGELFF.

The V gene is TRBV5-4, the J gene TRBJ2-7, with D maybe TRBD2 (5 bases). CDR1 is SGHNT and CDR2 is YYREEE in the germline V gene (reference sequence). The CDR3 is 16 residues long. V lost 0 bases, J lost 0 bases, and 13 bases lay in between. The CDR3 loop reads CASSLGPGKVSYEQYF. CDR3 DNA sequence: TGTGCCAGCAGCTTGGGCCCCGGGAAAGTCTCCTACGAGCAGTACTTC.

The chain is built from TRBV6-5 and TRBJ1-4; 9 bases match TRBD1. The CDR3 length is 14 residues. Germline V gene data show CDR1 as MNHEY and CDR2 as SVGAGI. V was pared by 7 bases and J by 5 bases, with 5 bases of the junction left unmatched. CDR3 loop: CASNPTGGNEKLFF. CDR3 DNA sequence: TGTGCCAGCAATCCGACAGGGGGAAATGAAAAACTGTTTTTT.

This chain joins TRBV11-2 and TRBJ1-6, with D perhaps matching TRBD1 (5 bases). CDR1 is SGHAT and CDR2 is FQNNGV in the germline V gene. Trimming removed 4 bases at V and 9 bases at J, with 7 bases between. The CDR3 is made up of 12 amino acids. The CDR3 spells CASSSGGSPLHF. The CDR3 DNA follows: TGTGCCAGCAGCTCCGGGGGTTCACCCCTCCACTTT. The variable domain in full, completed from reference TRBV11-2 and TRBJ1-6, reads EAGVAQSPRYKIIEKRQSVAFWCNPISGHATLYWYQQILGQGPKLLIQFQNNGVVDDSQLPKDRFSAERLKGVDSTLKIQPAKLEDSAVYLCASSSGGSPLHFGNGTRLTVT.

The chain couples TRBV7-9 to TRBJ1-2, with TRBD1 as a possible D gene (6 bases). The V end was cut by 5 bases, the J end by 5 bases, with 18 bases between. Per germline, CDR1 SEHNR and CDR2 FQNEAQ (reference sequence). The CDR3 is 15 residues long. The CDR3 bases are TGTGCCAGCAGCCAGTCGGCACGGGGGGCATATGGCTACACCTTC. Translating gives CASSQSARGAYGYTF.